Listed below are T cell receptor beta chains from one sample, sequenced in a study of identical twins. TCRdb redid the calling of the 5' RACE reads with MiXCR, one entry per CDR3 protein. The sample lists around 550,000 distinct CDR3 sequences; roughly 15% were seen once. In addition, the sample was reused for a study of yellow fever vaccine responses in identical twins.

The specimen was CD4+ T cells sorted from blood. The receptor source for this set is a woman under 30 in good health. The CDR3 runs from the conserved cysteine through the conserved F or W. The D gene is left open where the match is weak. The size field is filled for only some rows; it gives once, few, many or a size class.

>few|TRBJ1-1|TRBV3-1|14|.
CASSPNFLNTEAFF
TGTGCCAGCAGCCCAAATTTCTTGAACACTGAAGCTTTCTTT
>.|TRBJ2-5|TRBV10-3|12|.
CAIGWIQETQYF
TGTGCCATCGGGTGGATTCAAGAGACCCAGTACTTC
>.|TRBJ1-1|TRBV6-5|17|.
CASSYDRIGSWNTEAFF
TGTGCCAGCAGTTATGACAGAATTGGGTCTTGGAACACTGAAGCTTTCTTT
>many|TRBJ2-6|TRBV5-1|16|.
CASTLQTLSGANVLTF
TGCGCCAGCACTCTACAGACACTCTCTGGGGCCAACGTCCTGACTTTC
>few|TRBJ2-3|TRBV29-1|17|.
CSVEDWRRSASTDTQYF
TGCAGCGTTGAAGATTGGAGGCGGTCCGCTAGCACAGATACGCAGTATTTT
>.|TRBJ1-1|TRBV5-1|12|.
CASSTTGTEAFF
TGCGCCAGCAGCACAACGGGGACTGAAGCTTTCTTT
>few|TRBJ2-3|TRBV6-1|14|TRBD2
CASRLAGLTDTQYF
TGTGCCAGCAGGCTAGCGGGCCTTACAGATACGCAGTATTTT
>few|TRBJ2-1|TRBV7-2|16|TRBD2
CASSLAPAGGPDEQFF
TGTGCCAGCAGCTTAGCCCCAGCGGGGGGGCCGGATGAGCAGTTCTTC
>few|TRBJ1-1|TRBV5-1|15|.
CASSPSGGWNTEAFF
TGCGCCAGCAGCCCCAGTGGGGGGTGGAACACTGAAGCTTTCTTT
>few|TRBJ2-7|TRBV10-3|13|TRBD1
CAIRTGGEYEQYF
TGTGCCATCCGGACAGGGGGCGAGTACGAGCAGTACTTC
>.|TRBJ2-1|TRBV12-3/TRBV12-4|13|.
CASGLTGPYEQFF
TGTGCCAGTGGACTCACGGGCCCATATGAGCAGTTCTTC
>.|TRBJ2-2|TRBV12-5|22|TRBD2
CASGLFTGTSGRASKVVGELFF
TGTGCTAGTGGTTTGTTCACCGGGACTAGCGGGAGGGCCAGCAAGGTCGTTGGGGAGCTGTTTTTT
>few|TRBJ1-5|TRBV6-9|15|.
CATTRDPLGDQAQHF
TGTGCCACGACACGGGACCCTCTTGGAGATCAGGCCCAGCATTTT
>.|TRBJ1-4|TRBV11-2|16|.
CASSLEPVLPNEKLFF
TGTGCCAGCAGCTTAGAGCCGGTTTTGCCTAATGAAAAACTGTTTTTT
>few|TRBJ2-1|TRBV20-1|15|TRBD2
CSASIAGSSYNEQFF
TGCAGTGCTAGTATAGCGGGGAGCTCCTACAATGAGCAGTTCTTC
>few|TRBJ1-2|TRBV20-1|13|.
CSAKKGVDYGYTF
TGCAGTGCTAAGAAGGGTGTCGACTATGGCTACACCTTC
>few|TRBJ1-2|TRBV20-1|12|.
CSASPDRYGYTF
TGCAGTGCTAGTCCCGATCGCTATGGCTACACCTTC
>once|TRBJ2-1|TRBV11-3|13|.
CASSWNGNDEQFF
TGTGCCAGCAGCTGGAACGGGAATGATGAGCAGTTCTTC
>few|TRBJ2-2|TRBV5-1|17|.
CASSQDITGWGTGELFF
TGCGCCAGCAGCCAAGACATTACAGGGTGGGGAACCGGGGAGCTGTTTTTT
>.|TRBJ2-1|TRBV29-1|17|TRBD2
CSAGTSGHTSSYNEQFF
TGCAGCGCCGGGACTAGCGGCCATACTAGCTCCTACAATGAGCAGTTCTTC
>few|TRBJ2-4|TRBV3-1|14|.
CASSQGPRKNIQYF
TGTGCCAGCAGCCAAGGTCCCAGGAAAAACATTCAGTACTTC
>few|TRBJ2-1|TRBV20-1|12|.
CSALGHYNEQFF
TGCAGTGCATTGGGGCATTACAATGAGCAGTTCTTC
>.|TRBJ2-5|TRBV12-3/TRBV12-4|15|.
CASSAKGDLRETQYF
TGTGCCAGCAGTGCCAAAGGAGATCTCCGAGAGACCCAGTACTTC
>.|TRBJ1-1|TRBV12-3/TRBV12-4|12|.
CASSAPAGEAFF
TGTGCCAGCAGTGCCCCTGCAGGGGAAGCTTTCTTT
>few|TRBJ2-7|TRBV10-3|13|.
CAISSGLAYEQYF
TGTGCCATCAGTTCCGGGCTAGCCTACGAGCAGTACTTC
>few|TRBJ1-1|TRBV9|15|TRBD1
CASSPRETGGTEAFF
TGTGCCAGCAGCCCCCGTGAGACAGGGGGCACTGAAGCTTTCTTT
>.|TRBJ1-2|TRBV6-1|15|TRBD1
CASRRQGPANYGYTF
TGTGCCAGCAGACGACAGGGTCCTGCTAACTATGGCTACACCTTC
>.|TRBJ2-7|TRBV20-1|15|TRBD2
CSASTPGLAAYEQYF
TGCAGTGCATCTACACCGGGACTAGCGGCCTACGAGCAGTACTTC
>few|TRBJ2-1|TRBV6-6|12|.
CASSPIDGEQFF
TGTGCCAGCAGTCCAATAGACGGGGAGCAGTTCTTC
>many|TRBJ2-5|TRBV4-1|13|.
CASSQVSQETQYF
TGCGCCAGCAGCCAAGTCTCTCAAGAGACCCAGTACTTC
>few|TRBJ2-2|TRBV5-1|16|TRBD2
CASSRRLAGESGELFF
TGCGCCAGCAGCCGAAGACTAGCGGGAGAATCGGGGGAGCTGTTTTTT
>.|TRBJ2-1|TRBV7-9|16|TRBD1
CASSPMTGVGGNEQFF
TGTGCCAGCAGCCCGATGACAGGGGTCGGTGGCAATGAGCAGTTCTTC
>few|TRBJ2-1|TRBV29-1|12|.
CSVADGYNEQFF
TGCAGCGTCGCTGACGGATACAATGAGCAGTTCTTC
>.|TRBJ2-7|TRBV10-3|13|.
CAISDQGIYEQYF
TGTGCCATCAGTGATCAGGGCATCTACGAGCAGTACTTC
>few|TRBJ1-1|TRBV12-3/TRBV12-4|14|.
CASHDRGRGTEAFF
TGTGCCAGTCACGACCGGGGCCGGGGGACTGAAGCTTTCTTT
>.|TRBJ2-5|TRBV4-2|16|.
CASSQGLGGRIETQYF
TGTGCCAGCAGCCAAGGGTTAGGGGGTCGGATTGAGACCCAGTACTTC
>.|TRBJ2-3|TRBV7-2|15|.
CASSSLGIASDTQYF
TGTGCCAGCAGCTCCTTGGGTATCGCCTCAGATACGCAGTATTTT
>few|TRBJ1-2|TRBV5-1|14|.
CASSFPGFNYGYTF
TGCGCCAGCAGCTTTCCAGGGTTCAACTATGGCTACACCTTC
>few|TRBJ2-1|TRBV4-2|18|TRBD2
CASSQEGTSGLSYNEQFF
TGTGCCAGCAGCCAAGAAGGGACTAGCGGCCTCTCCTACAATGAGCAGTTCTTC
>few|TRBJ2-3|TRBV21-1|15|.
CASLGSSPSTDTQYF
TGTGCCAGCCTAGGGAGTAGTCCTAGCACAGATACGCAGTATTTT